This T cell receptor beta chain was found in a study of OX40 agonist ivuxolimab in advanced cancers. As for the study in general: Ivuxolimab, which patients received intravenously every 2 weeks, was dosed at 0.01 to 10 mg/kg.

This clone occurred once. The CDR3 runs 15 residues. V lost 0 bases, J lost 4 bases, and 10 bases lay in between. In germline, CDR1 is SEHNR, CDR2 FQNEAQ (reference sequence). Profiled with immunoSEQ multiplex PCR; TCRdb holds only in-frame clones, not every one. The sample contains under 30,000 clones, 90% of which appear only once. This clonotype originated in an adult with an advanced solid tumor such as melanoma, head and neck, liver or kidney cancer. The chain carries TRBV7-9 and TRBJ2-1, with D possibly being TRBD2 (6 bases). The specimen comprised CD4+ or CD8+ T cells sorted from blood, sampled in a trial of the OX40 agonist ivuxolimab. The CDR3 region is CASSLAGTSYNEQFF. The CDR3 nucleotides are TGTGCCAGCAGCTTAGCGGGGACTTCGTACAATGAGCAGTTCTTC. The whole variable domain, filled in from reference TRBV7-9 and TRBJ2-1, reads DTGVSQNPRHKITKRGQNVTFRCDPISEHNRLYWYRQTLGQGPEFLTYFQNEAQLEKSRLLSDRFSAERPKGSFSTLEIQRTEQGDSAMYLCASSLAGTSYNEQFFGPGTRLTVL.